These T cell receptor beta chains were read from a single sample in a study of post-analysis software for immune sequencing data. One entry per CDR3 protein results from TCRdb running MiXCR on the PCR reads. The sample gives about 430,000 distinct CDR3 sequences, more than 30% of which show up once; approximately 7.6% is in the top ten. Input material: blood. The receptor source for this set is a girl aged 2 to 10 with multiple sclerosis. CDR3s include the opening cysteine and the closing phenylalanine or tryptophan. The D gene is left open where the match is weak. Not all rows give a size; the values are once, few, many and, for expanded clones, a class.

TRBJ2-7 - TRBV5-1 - TGCGCCAGCAGCTACGGGGAACTCTACGAGCAGTACTTC CASSYGELYEQYF
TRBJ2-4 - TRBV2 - TGTGCCAGCAGTGGAGGTGGAACCAAAAACATTCAGTACTTC CASSGGGTKNIQYF
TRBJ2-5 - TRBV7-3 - TGTGCCAGCAGCCCCCCGGGGGTTCGTAACAGGGAGCAGTACTTC CASSPPGVRNREQYF
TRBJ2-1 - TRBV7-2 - TGTGCCGGCAGCTTAAGACATGGACCCAGCTACAATGAGCAGTTCTTC CAGSLRHGPSYNEQFF
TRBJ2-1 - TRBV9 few TGTGCCAGCAGCGTAGGTGGACGAAGCTGGTCCTACAATGAGCAGTTCTTC CASSVGGRSWSYNEQFF
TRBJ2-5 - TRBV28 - TGTGCCAGCAGCACAGGACTGGACTATTTGGAGACCCAGTACTTC CASSTGLDYLETQYF
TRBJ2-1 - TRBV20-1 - TGCAGTGCTACCCAGGACTCTTCCTACAATGAGCAGTTCTTC CSATQDSSYNEQFF
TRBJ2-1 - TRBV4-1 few TGCGCCAGCAGCCAAGTTGGGGGGGCGATGGTCTATGAGCAGTTCTTC CASSQVGGAMVYEQFF
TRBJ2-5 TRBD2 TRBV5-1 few TGCGCCAGCAGCTCTTTGGCGAGCGGGGGGAAGGCAGAGACCCAGTACTTC CASSSLASGGKAETQYF
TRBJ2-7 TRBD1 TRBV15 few TGTGCCACCAGCAGAGGGGACAGGGGATGGTCCTACGAGCAGTACTTC CATSRGDRGWSYEQYF
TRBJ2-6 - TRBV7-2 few TGTGCCAGCAGCGAACAGGGTTTGGGGCCTATCATCTCTGGGGCCAACGTCCTGACTTTC CASSEQGLGPIISGANVLTF
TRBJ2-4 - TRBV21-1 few TGTGCCAGCAGCCCTGGGACTAGCGGGGGAAACATTCAGTACTTC CASSPGTSGGNIQYF
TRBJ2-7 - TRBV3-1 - TGTGCCAGCAGCCACTTGTGGGAGCAGTACTTC CASSHLWEQYF
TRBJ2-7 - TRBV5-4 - TGTGCCAGCAGCTTAGCCCTAGCTCAGTCCTACGAGCAGTACTTC CASSLALAQSYEQYF
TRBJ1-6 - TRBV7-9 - TGTGCCAGCAGCTTAGTGGATTCACCCCTCCACTTT CASSLVDSPLHF
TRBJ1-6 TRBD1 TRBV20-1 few TGCAGTGCTACCGACAGGGTTTATAATTCACCCCTCCACTTT CSATDRVYNSPLHF
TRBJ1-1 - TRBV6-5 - TGTGCCAGCAAAGACGGACAGTTAAACACTGAAGCTTTCTTT CASKDGQLNTEAFF
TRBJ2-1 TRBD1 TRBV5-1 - TGCGCCAGCAAGGATGGGGGACAGACCTACAATGAGCAGTTCTTC CASKDGGQTYNEQFF
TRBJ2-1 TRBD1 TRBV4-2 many TGTGCCAGCAGCCAAGAAACCGAGACAGGGTACAATGAGCAGTTCTTC CASSQETETGYNEQFF
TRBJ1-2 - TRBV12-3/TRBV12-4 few TGTGCCCGCAGTTTAGTGGGGGCTCGGTCTGCTGGCTACACCTTC CARSLVGARSAGYTF
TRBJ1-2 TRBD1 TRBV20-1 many TGCAGTGCTCGGACCGGGACAGGGGTGCGTGGCTACACCTTC CSARTGTGVRGYTF
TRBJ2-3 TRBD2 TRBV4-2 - TGTGCCAGCAGCCACCTCAGTAGCGGGAGATGGGGCACAGATACGCAGTATTTT CASSHLSSGRWGTDTQYF
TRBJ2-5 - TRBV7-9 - TGTGCCAGCAGCTTCGGCCCCCCGGGGATTGAGCAGTACTTC CASSFGPPGIEQYF
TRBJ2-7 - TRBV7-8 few TGTGCCAGCAGCTTAGTATGGCGGACGTGGTACGAGCAGTACTTC CASSLVWRTWYEQYF
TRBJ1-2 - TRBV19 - TGTGCCAGTAGTCCCAGCCAGGGGATCAACTATGGCTACACCTTC CASSPSQGINYGYTF
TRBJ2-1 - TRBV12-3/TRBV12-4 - TGTGCCAGCAGTTTGGCCGGGAATGGGCAGTTCTTC CASSLAGNGQFF
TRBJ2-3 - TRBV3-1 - TGTGCCAGCAGCCTTCGGACTAGCAGGGGGGAGGGTACGCAGTATTTT CASSLRTSRGEGTQYF
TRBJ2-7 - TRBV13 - TGTGCCAGCAGCCCTCGGTTAGCGCCCTACGAGCAGTACTTC CASSPRLAPYEQYF
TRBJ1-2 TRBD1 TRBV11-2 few TGTGCCAGCAGCTTAACTGGAGGACTAATAACAGGGGTCGGCTACACCTTC CASSLTGGLITGVGYTF